These 14 T cell receptor beta chains were all obtained from the same sample, sequenced in a study of CD8+ T cells in alopecia areata. RNA extraction and reverse transcription yielded cDNA as sequencing template. The repertoire was sequenced with immunoSEQ multiplex PCR; TCRdb's copy has only in-frame clones and lacks some. The sample carries roughly 140,000 clones, 62% recorded once. The sequenced sample was CD8+ T cells sorted from blood. The receptor source for this set is a human donor in good health.

This chain connects TRBV29-1 to TRBJ2-3; D gene ambiguous. The CDR3 contains 14 residues. In germline, CDR1 is SQVTM, CDR2 ANQGSEA. The germline V and J ends were trimmed by 1 base and 0 bases, with 8 bases remaining between them. This CDR3 reads CSVEVLASTDTQYF. Here the CDR3 DNA reads TGCAGCGTTGAAGTACTGGCCAGCACAGATACGCAGTATTTT.

V usage is TRBV9 and J usage is TRBJ2-5; D is uncertain. Trimming took 3 bases from V and 5 from J, leaving 11 bases between them. The CDR3 is made up of 13 amino acids. Per the germline V gene, CDR1 is SGDLS and CDR2 is YYNGEE. CDR3 coding DNA: TGTGCCAGCAGCGGGGGTCGGCGGGAGACCCAGTACTTC. It encodes CASSGGRRETQYF.

This clone was observed once. The J gene is TRBJ1-1, the V gene TRBV27; D perhaps matches TRBD1 (6 bases). This CDR3 contains 15 residues. In germline, CDR1 is MNHEY, CDR2 SMNVEV (reference sequence). V lost 3 bases and J 5 bases, leaving 16 bases between the germline ends. Here the CDR3 DNA reads TGTGCCAGCAGTTTTAGGGGGAGGGAGGGGACTGAAGCTTTCTTT. This sequence encodes CASSFRGREGTEAFF.

This clone showed up just a few times. Within the sample, other DNA sequences also encode this same CDR3. The chain is built from TRBV27 and TRBJ2-1; D not certain. The V and J ends lost 0 bases and 0 bases respectively, with 6 bases between them. This CDR3 is built from 15 residues. The germline V gene has CDR1 MNHEY and CDR2 SMNVEV (reference sequence). CDR3 region: CASSLSVSSYNEQFF. In nucleotides, the CDR3 is TGTGCCAGCAGTTTATCGGTTAGCTCCTACAATGAGCAGTTCTTC.

V usage is TRBV7-9 and J usage is TRBJ2-1; the match to TRBD2 covers 8 bases. The trim removed 1 base at V and 4 bases at J, leaving 6 bases unmatched. The CDR3 spans 16 residues. Germline-derived CDR1 and CDR2 are SEHNR and FQNEAQ (reference sequence). The CDR3 DNA is TGTGCCAGCAGCTTAGGAGTTAGCGGGGCTTACAATGAGCAGTTCTTC. Protein sequence: CASSLGVSGAYNEQFF.

This clone has just a few counts. The J gene is TRBJ2-4, the V gene TRBV29-1; 8 nucleotides match TRBD1. With V trimmed by 6 bases and J by 9 bases, 4 bases remained unmatched. The CDR3 has 11 amino acids. CDR1 and CDR2 (germline): SQVTM, ANQGSEA. The CDR3 loop is CSVVDRAIQYF. CDR3 DNA sequence: TGCAGCGTCGTGGACAGGGCCATTCAGTACTTC. Using reference TRBV29-1 and TRBJ2-4 for the parts outside the CDR3, the full variable domain is SAVISQKPSRDICQRGTSLTIQCQVDSQVTMMFWYRQQPGQSLTLIATANQGSEATYESGFVIDKFPISRPNLTFSTLTVSNMSPEDSSIYLCSVVDRAIQYFGAGTRLSVL.

This clone was detected a few times. At one boundary the junction diverges from the germline segment, which might be a read error. The CDR3 is CASSLPGMTSGRQDF. For the CDR3, the DNA is TGTGCCAGCAGCTTACCGGGGATGACTAGCGGGAGACAGGACTTC. The chain links TRBV7-9 to TRBJ2-5; 12 bases map to TRBD2. CDR3 size: 15 residues. Germline loops: CDR1 SEHNR, CDR2 FQNEAQ (reference sequence).

The chain recombines TRBV5-1 with TRBJ2-1, with 11 positions matching TRBD2. The CDR3 is made up of 16 amino acids. The J segment lost 2 bases and the V segment lost 3 bases, leaving 4 bases of the junction unmatched. The germline gives CDR1 SGHRS, CDR2 YFSETQ. The CDR3 spells CASSSRLAGPYNEQFF. DNA of the CDR3: TGCGCCAGCAGCTCCCGACTAGCGGGACCCTACAATGAGCAGTTCTTC.

The chain joins TRBV7-2 to TRBJ1-1; maybe TRBD1 (5 bases). Trimming removed 0 bases from V and 11 bases from J, with 13 bases in between. The CDR3 spans 13 residues. Germline V gene lookup returns CDR1 SGHTA and CDR2 FQGNSA. The CDR3 DNA is TGTGCCAGCAGCTTAGCCGGGCAGGGTGCCGCTTTCTTT. This encodes CASSLAGQGAAFF.

CDR3 region: CASSLGVQGANQPQHF. CDR3 sequence (DNA): TGCGCCAGCAGCTTGGGGGTCCAGGGGGCTAATCAGCCCCAGCATTTT. The chain uses TRBV5-1 and TRBJ1-5, with TRBD1 matching 8 bases. V lost 0 bases, J lost 4 bases, and 6 bases stayed unmatched. Germline CDR1 SGHRS, CDR2 YFSETQ. The CDR3 extends over 16 amino acids.

The rearrangement links TRBV7-9 to TRBJ2-7; D perhaps matches TRBD1 (5 bases). Trimming took 4 bases from V and 6 from J, leaving 7 bases between them. This CDR3 spans 11 amino acids. In germline, CDR1 is SEHNR, CDR2 FQNEAQ (reference sequence). Here the CDR3 reads CASSSGSEQYF. The CDR3 DNA sequence: TGTGCCAGCAGCTCAGGGTCCGAGCAGTACTTC.

As concerns this clone: Other DNA sequences in the same sample also yield this CDR3. The chain combines TRBV29-1 with TRBJ2-7, with D unclear. Trimming took 6 bases from V and 0 from J, leaving 6 bases between them. Germline V gene sequence: CDR1 SQVTM, CDR2 ANQGSEA. The CDR3 runs 11 residues. This CDR3 reads CSVRSSYEQYF. The DNA of the CDR3 is TGCAGCGTACGTAGCTCCTACGAGCAGTACTTC.

The chain carries TRBV5-6 and TRBJ1-1; possible D gene TRBD1, 5 bases. Trimming took off 4 bases at V and 7 bases at J, with 17 bases between the two ends. The CDR3 sequence is 14 residues long. CDR1 and CDR2 from the germline V gene are SGHDT and YYEEEE. DNA for the CDR3: TGTGCCAGCAGCCCTGGTAGGGGCTTCGTTGAAGCTTTCTTT. The encoded protein is CASSPGRGFVEAFF.

This chain uses TRBV7-9 with TRBJ2-7, with 9 positions matching TRBD2. CDR3 length equals 15 residues. CDR1 is SEHNR, CDR2 FQNEAQ, per germline (reference sequence). V was clipped by 2 bases and J by 5 bases; unmatched bases: 7. This CDR3 reads CASSLLVAGADEQYF. CDR3 nucleotide sequence: TGTGCCAGCAGCTTACTAGTAGCGGGAGCTGACGAGCAGTACTTC.